This T cell receptor (beta chain) was obtained from a study of PD-1 blockade in classical Hodgkin lymphoma. Details on this clone: The antigen remains unidentified.

Trimming cost V 0 bases and J 2 bases, with 19 bases left between them. CDR1 and CDR2 from the germline V gene are LGHNA and YNFKEQ. CDR3 size: 18 residues. The sample's time point: newly diagnosed, previously untreated cHL patient sample. Thawed PBMCs supplied CD8+ T cells via magnetic negative selection. Using immunoSEQ multiplex PCR, the repertoire was profiled, and TCRdb retains in-frame clones only, with some absent. The sample holds over 20,000 clones; roughly 89% are singletons and the top ten take roughly 7%. Study-wide findings and caveats: Why repertoires differed is undefined; disease activity or prior therapy possibly contributed.

This chain links TRBV4-2 with TRBJ1-2, with TRBD1 as a possible D gene (5 bases). The clonotype originates from a human donor with classical Hodgkin lymphoma. Sequenced input: CD8+ T cells from blood. CDR3 sequence reads: CASSQDSKAERGNYGYTF. CDR3 DNA: TGTGCCAGCAGCCAAGACTCCAAGGCGGAACGGGGGAACTATGGCTACACCTTC.